What follows are 7 T cell receptor beta chains derived from one specimen sequenced in a study of T cell responses to AZD1222 COVID-19 vaccine. The assay was immunoSEQ multiplex PCR, and TCRdb's table has in-frame clones only and misses some. The profile shows roughly 200,000 clones, 92% of them singletons. Source: peripheral blood, taken on day 0 of AZD1222 vaccination. Receptors were obtained from an adult in good health.

The gene calls are TRBV11-2 and TRBJ2-1; no reliable D call. Trimming pared 5 bases from V and 4 bases from J, leaving 3 bases between. The CDR3 extends over 11 amino acids. Germline V CDR1 and CDR2: SGHAT, FQNNGV. CDR3 sequence (DNA): TGTGCCAGCAGCCGATACAATGAGCAGTTCTTC. This encodes CASSRYNEQFF.

V gene TRBV6-5 combines with J gene TRBJ1-1; possible D gene TRBD1, 5 bases. Germline V gene data show CDR1 as MNHEY and CDR2 as SVGAGI. V gave up 5 bases and J gave up 0 bases, with 10 bases separating them. The CDR3 contains 14 residues. The CDR3 is CASSTGQLNTEAFF. The CDR3 bases are TGTGCCAGCAGTACGGGGCAGTTGAACACTGAAGCTTTCTTT.

CDR3 nucleotide sequence: TGTGCCAGCAGCCCACCCAACCGACAGGGGCCGCGGGCCGCGACCTACGAGCAGTACTTC. This gives the protein CASSPPNRQGPRAATYEQYF. This chain links TRBV3-1 (or the pseudogene TRBV3-2) with TRBJ2-7; 8 bases match TRBD1. The CDR3 is 20 amino acids. V shed 4 bases, J shed 2 bases, and the junction held 22 bases outside the gene matches. In germline, CDR1 is LGHDT, CDR2 YNNKEL (reference sequence).

The chain is built from TRBV5-1 and TRBJ2-3, with a tentative D call TRBD1 (6 bases). The germline V gene has CDR1 SGHRS and CDR2 YFSETQ. V shed 4 bases and J shed 6 bases, with 15 bases lying between them. The CDR3 is 14 amino acids. CDR3 loop: CASSLDSLRDTQYF. The DNA for the CDR3 is TGCGCCAGCAGCCTGGACAGCCTTAGGGATACGCAGTATTTT.

This chain connects TRBV24-1 to TRBJ2-1, with 12 bases lining up with TRBD1. The trim removed 9 bases at V and 3 bases at J, leaving 2 bases unmatched. Per germline, CDR1 KGHDR and CDR2 SFDVKD. This CDR3 spans 14 amino acids. As DNA, the CDR3 is TGTGCCACCGGGACAGGGGGCGTCTACAATGAGCAGTTCTTC. Amino acids: CATGTGGVYNEQFF.

This clone appeared a single time. The V and J genes are TRBV11-3 and TRBJ1-1; no clear D gene. Trimming took off 3 bases at V and 4 bases at J, with 9 bases between the two ends. The CDR3 covers 13 residues. CDR1 and CDR2 from the germline V gene are SGHNT and YENEEA. CDR3 nucleotides: TGTGCCAGCAGCTTGGCGGAGGGCACTGAAGCTTTCTTT. Amino acids: CASSLAEGTEAFF.

The chain combines TRBV5-1 with TRBJ1-1, with D unresolved. Trimming left V 3 bases short and J 1 base short, with 10 bases between. This CDR3 spans 14 amino acids. From germline, CDR1 is SGHRS and CDR2 YFSETQ. CDR3 coding DNA: TGCGCCAGCAGCTCCCCGGTAGCGAACACTGAAGCTTTCTTT. It is translated as CASSSPVANTEAFF.